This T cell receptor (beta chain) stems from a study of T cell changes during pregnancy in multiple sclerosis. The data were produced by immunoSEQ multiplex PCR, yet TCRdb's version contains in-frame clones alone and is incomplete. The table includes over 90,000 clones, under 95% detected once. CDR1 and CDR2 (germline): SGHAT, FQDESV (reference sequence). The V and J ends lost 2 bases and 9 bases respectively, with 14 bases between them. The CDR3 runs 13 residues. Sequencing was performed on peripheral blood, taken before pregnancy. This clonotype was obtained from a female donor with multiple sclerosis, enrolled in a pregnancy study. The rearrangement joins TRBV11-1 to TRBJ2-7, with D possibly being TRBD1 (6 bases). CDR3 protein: CASSLPAGDRQYF. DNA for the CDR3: TGTGCCAGCAGCTTACCGGCAGGGGATCGGCAGTACTTC.